The TCR beta chain under discussion was sequenced for a study of blood T cell repertoires in COVID-19. Study-level background: Donors in the United States, Italy and Spain gave samples during acute or convalescent COVID-19. T cells, B-cell-depleted T cells, or PBMCs provided the cDNA or gDNA that served as material.

Original handling: Scientists estimated how many nucleated cells there were by amplifying reference gene primers. Clones were sequenced by immunoSEQ multiplex PCR, and TCRdb holds only the in-frame ones, with some missing. The V and J calls and clone size are taken from that table; D and trimming were inferred from the DNA. The table has some 170,000 clones, under 85% seen once; the top ten hold 2.8%. V dropped 5 bases and J dropped 3; count of bases not matched to a gene: 3. The CDR3 has 13 amino acids. The V gene's germline CDR1 is SGHVS and CDR2 FQNEAQ. The clonotype originates from an older man with acute or convalescent COVID-19. This rearrangement joins TRBV7-8 to TRBJ2-7, with 8 bases that match TRBD1. The sequenced sample was peripheral blood. The CDR3: CASSMGQDYEQYF. The DNA of the CDR3 is TGTGCCAGCAGCATGGGACAGGACTACGAGCAGTACTTC. Using reference TRBV7-8 and TRBJ2-7 for the parts outside the CDR3, the full variable domain is GAGVSQSPRYKVAKRGQDVALRCDPISGHVSLFWYQQALGQGPEFLTYFQNEAQLDKSGLPSDRFFAERPEGSVSTLKIQRTQQEDSAVYLCASSMGQDYEQYFGPGTRLTVT.